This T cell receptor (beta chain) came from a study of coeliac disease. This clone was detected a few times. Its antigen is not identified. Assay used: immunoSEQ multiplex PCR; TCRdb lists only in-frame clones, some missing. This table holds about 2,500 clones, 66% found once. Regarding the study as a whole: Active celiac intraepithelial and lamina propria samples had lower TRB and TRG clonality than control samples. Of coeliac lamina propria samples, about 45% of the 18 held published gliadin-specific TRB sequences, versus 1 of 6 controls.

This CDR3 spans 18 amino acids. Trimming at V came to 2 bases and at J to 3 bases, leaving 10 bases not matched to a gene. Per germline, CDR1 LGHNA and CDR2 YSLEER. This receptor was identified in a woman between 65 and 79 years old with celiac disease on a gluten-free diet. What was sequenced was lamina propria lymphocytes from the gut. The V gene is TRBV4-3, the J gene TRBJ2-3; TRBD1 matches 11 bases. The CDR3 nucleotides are TGCGCCAGCAGCCAATACTACTTCCGGGACAGGGGGACAGATACGCAGTATTTT. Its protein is CASSQYYFRDRGTDTQYF.